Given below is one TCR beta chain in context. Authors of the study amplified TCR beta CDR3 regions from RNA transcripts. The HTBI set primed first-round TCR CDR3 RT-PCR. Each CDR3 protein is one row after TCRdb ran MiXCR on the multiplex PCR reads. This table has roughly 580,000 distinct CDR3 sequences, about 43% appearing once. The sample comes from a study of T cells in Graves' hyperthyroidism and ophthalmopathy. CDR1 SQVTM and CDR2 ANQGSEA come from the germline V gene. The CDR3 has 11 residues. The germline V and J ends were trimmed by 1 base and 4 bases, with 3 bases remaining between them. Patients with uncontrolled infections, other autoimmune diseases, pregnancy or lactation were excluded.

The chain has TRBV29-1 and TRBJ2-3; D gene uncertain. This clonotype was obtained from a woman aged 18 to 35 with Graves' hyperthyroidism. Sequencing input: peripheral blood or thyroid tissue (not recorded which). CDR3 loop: CSVEVADTQYF. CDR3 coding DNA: TGCAGCGTTGAAGTGGCAGATACGCAGTATTTT.